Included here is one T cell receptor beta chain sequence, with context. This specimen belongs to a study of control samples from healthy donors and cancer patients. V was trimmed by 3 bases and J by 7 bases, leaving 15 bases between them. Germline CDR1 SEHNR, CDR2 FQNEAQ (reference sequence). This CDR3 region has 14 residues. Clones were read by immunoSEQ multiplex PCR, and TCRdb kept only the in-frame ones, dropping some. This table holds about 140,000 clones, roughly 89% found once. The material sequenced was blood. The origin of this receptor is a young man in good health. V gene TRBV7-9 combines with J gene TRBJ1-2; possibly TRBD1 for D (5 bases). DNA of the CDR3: TGTGCCAGCAGCTTGCAGAATGGGGGGGTTGGCTACACCTTC. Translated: CASSLQNGGVGYTF.